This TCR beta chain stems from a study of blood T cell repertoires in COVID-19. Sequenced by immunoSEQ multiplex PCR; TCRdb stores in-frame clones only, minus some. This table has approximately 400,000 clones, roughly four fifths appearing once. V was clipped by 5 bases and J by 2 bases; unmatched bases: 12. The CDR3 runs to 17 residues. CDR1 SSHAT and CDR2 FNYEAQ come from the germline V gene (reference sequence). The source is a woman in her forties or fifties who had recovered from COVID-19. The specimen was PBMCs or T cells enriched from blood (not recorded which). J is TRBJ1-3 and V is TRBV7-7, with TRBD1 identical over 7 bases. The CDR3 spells CASSLEAGGYPGNTIYF. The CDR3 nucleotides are TGTGCCAGCAGCCTAGAGGCAGGGGGGTACCCTGGAAACACCATATATTTT.